These 11 T cell receptor beta chains came from one sample sequenced in a study of cytomegalovirus exposure and HLA in healthy donors. It was with 60 Vbeta and 13 Jbeta primers that the PCR ran. Repertoires were generated with immunoSEQ multiplex PCR, while TCRdb's copy carries only in-frame clones and drops some. The sample lists 100,000 to 150,000 clones, 74% occurring once. Sequencing input: PBMCs. The receptors come from a woman between 50 and 59 years old in good health and CMV-seropositive.

CDR3 bases: TGTGCCAGCAGTGGACAGACAGGGCACCTATTCTATGGCTACACCTTC. Its protein product is CASSGQTGHLFYGYTF. V is TRBV6-6 and J is TRBJ1-2, with 7 positions matching TRBD1. Germline V gene data show CDR1 as MNHNY and CDR2 as SVGAGI (reference sequence). This CDR3 comprises 16 residues. Trimming took 5 bases from V and 4 from J; bases not matched to a gene: 13.

Only one count was recorded for this clone. The chain joins TRBV4-1 to TRBJ1-2, with D tentatively TRBD1 (6 bases). The V and J ends lost 1 base and 3 bases respectively, with 21 bases between them. Germline CDR1 reads MGHRA; CDR2 reads YSYEKL. The CDR3 covers 18 residues. CDR3 bases: TGCGCCAGCAGCCAAGTCGGCCTCCCAGGGGACATAGACTATGGCTACACCTTC. Its protein is CASSQVGLPGDIDYGYTF.

V usage is TRBV6-5 and J usage is TRBJ1-2, with D perhaps matching TRBD1 (5 bases). The CDR3 length is 13 residues. Trimming removed 2 bases from V and 4 bases from J, with 8 bases in between. The V gene's germline CDR1 is MNHEY and CDR2 SVGAGI. The CDR3 loop is CASSYRQSYGYTF. The DNA for the CDR3 is TGTGCCAGCAGTTACAGACAGAGCTATGGCTACACCTTC.

The chain joins TRBV6-5 to TRBJ1-5; D not resolved. The V gene lost 6 bases and the J gene lost 4 bases, with 10 bases spanning the gap. The germline CDR1 and CDR2 sequences are MNHEY and SVGAGI. The CDR3 runs 13 residues. The CDR3 sequence is CASRAGRNQPQHF. The CDR3 DNA reads TGTGCCAGCAGGGCCGGGAGAAATCAGCCCCAGCATTTT.

The rearrangement uses TRBV6-5 and TRBJ2-1; D unclear. Trimming pared 2 bases from V and 1 base from J, leaving 9 bases between. Per the germline V gene, CDR1 is MNHEY and CDR2 is SVGAGI. The CDR3 length is 15 residues. The DNA for the CDR3 is TGTGCCAGCAGTTACGAAGCTAAATCCTACAATGAGCAGTTCTTC. It yields the protein CASSYEAKSYNEQFF.

This chain links TRBV5-1 with TRBJ1-2; D is undetermined. CDR1 and CDR2 (germline): SGHRS, YFSETQ. V was cut by 4 bases and J by 3 bases, with 10 bases left in between. CDR3 length: 13 residues. The CDR3 spells CASSPSGDYGYTF. DNA for the CDR3: TGCGCCAGCAGCCCGAGCGGGGACTATGGCTACACCTTC.

V usage is TRBV5-1 and J usage is TRBJ2-1; 12 bases are shared with TRBD2. Germline-derived CDR1 and CDR2 are SGHRS and YFSETQ. The CDR3 extends over 15 amino acids. V gave up 4 bases and J gave up 4 bases; unmatched junction bases: 3. In DNA form, the CDR3 reads TGCGCCAGCAGCCGGACTAGCGGGGCTTACAATGAGCAGTTCTTC. It specifies CASSRTSGAYNEQFF. The entire variable domain, with the rest obtained from reference TRBV5-1 and TRBJ2-1, is as follows: KAGVTQTPRYLIKTRGQQVTLSCSPISGHRSVSWYQQTPGQGLQFLFEYFSETQRNKGNFPGRFSGRQFSNSRSEMNVSTLELGDSALYLCASSRTSGAYNEQFFGPGTRLTVL.

This clone was counted only a few times. The J gene is TRBJ1-6, the V gene TRBV6-5; TRBD1 matches 7 bases. The CDR3 consists of 16 residues. J gave up 9 bases and V 0 bases, and 8 bases lay outside the gene matches. Germline loops: CDR1 MNHEY, CDR2 SVGAGI. As DNA, the CDR3 is TGTGCCAGCAGTTACTCGGGGCGGACAGGCGGTTCACCCCTCCACTTT. Protein sequence: CASSYSGRTGGSPLHF.

Turning to this clone: Without the conserved terminal phenylalanine or tryptophan, this CDR3 likely stems from a read error. The DNA is left out, because the CDR3 cannot be placed on it with certainty; the CDR3 is given as TCRdb lists it. J is TRBJ1-3 and V is TRBV9. From its first to its last residue, the CDR3 has 11 amino acids. Germline CDR1 reads SGDLS; CDR2 reads YYNGEE. CDR3: CASSLRGSSPP.

This clone came up a few times. The rearrangement uses TRBV5-6 and TRBJ1-4, with 8 bases fitting TRBD1. The CDR3 length is 17 residues. Germline-derived CDR1 and CDR2 are SGHDT and YYEEEE. Trimming at V came to 7 bases and at J to 0 bases, leaving 11 bases not matched to a gene. The CDR3 region is CASGRTGRGPTNEKLFF. CDR3 in DNA: TGTGCCAGCGGCCGGACAGGGAGGGGGCCAACTAATGAAAAACTGTTTTTT.

J is TRBJ2-5 and V is TRBV5-4, with 12 bases matching TRBD1. With V trimmed by 4 bases and J by 5 bases, 6 bases remained unmatched. The germline CDR1 and CDR2 sequences are SGHNT and YYREEE (reference sequence). This CDR3 region has 15 residues. The CDR3 is CASSPGTGGMETQYF. In DNA, the CDR3 is TGTGCCAGCAGCCCCGGGACAGGGGGCATGGAGACCCAGTACTTC. The whole variable domain, remainder taken from reference TRBV5-4 and TRBJ2-5, is ETGVTQSPTHLIKTRGQQVTLRCSSQSGHNTVSWYQQALGQGPQFIFQYYREEENGRGNFPPRFSGLQFPNYSSELNVNALELDDSALYLCASSPGTGGMETQYFGPGTRLLVL.